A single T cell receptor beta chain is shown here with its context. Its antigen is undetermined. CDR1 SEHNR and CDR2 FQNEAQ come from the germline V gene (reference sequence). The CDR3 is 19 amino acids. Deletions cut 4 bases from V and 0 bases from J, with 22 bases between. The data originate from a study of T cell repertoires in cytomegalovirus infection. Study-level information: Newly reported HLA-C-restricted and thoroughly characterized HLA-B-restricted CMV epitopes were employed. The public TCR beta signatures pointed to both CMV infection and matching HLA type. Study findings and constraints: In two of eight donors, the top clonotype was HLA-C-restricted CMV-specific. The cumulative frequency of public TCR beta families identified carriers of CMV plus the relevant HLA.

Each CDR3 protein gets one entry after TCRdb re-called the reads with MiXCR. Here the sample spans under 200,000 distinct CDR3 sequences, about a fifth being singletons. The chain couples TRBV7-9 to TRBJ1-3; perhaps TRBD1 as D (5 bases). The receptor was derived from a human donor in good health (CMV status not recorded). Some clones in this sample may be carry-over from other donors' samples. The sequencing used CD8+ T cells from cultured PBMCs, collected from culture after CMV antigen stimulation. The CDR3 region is CASSSERNAQRGSGNTIYF. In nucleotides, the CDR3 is TGTGCCAGCAGCTCCGAGCGAAATGCCCAAAGGGGCTCTGGAAACACCATATATTTT.